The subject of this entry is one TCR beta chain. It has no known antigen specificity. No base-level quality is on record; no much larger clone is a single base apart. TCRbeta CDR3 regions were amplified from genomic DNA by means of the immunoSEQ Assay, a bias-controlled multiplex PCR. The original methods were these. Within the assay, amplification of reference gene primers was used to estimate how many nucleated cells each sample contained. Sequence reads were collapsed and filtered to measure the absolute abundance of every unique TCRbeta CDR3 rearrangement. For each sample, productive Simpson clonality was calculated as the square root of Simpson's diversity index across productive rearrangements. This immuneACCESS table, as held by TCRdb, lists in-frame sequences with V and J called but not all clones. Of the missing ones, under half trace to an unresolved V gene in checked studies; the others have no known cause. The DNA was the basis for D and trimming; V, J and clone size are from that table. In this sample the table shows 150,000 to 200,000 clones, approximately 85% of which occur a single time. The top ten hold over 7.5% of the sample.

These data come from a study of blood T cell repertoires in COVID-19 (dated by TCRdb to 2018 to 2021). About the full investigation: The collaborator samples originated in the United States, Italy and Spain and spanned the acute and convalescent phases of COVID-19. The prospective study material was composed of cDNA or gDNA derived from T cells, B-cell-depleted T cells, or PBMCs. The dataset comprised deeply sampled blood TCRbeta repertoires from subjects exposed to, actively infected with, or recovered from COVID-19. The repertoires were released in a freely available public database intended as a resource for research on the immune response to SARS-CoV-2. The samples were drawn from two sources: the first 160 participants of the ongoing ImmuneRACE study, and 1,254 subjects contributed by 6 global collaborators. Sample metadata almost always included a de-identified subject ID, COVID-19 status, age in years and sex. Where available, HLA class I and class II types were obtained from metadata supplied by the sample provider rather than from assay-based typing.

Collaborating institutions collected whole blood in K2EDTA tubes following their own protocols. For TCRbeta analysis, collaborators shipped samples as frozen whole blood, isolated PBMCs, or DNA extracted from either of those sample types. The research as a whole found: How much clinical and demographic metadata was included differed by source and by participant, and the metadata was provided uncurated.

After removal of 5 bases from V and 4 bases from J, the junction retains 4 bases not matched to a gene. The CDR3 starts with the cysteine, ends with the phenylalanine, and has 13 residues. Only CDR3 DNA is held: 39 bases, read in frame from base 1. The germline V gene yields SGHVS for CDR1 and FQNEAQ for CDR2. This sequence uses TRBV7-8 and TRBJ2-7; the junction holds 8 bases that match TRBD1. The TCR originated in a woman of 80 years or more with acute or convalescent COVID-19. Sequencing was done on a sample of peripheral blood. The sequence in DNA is TGTGCCAGCAGCCGGGACAGGCGATACGAGCAGTACTTC. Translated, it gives CASSRDRRYEQYF.